These T cell receptor beta chains were read from a single sample in a study of CD8 T cells in ankylosing spondylitis. TCRdb re-analysed the 5' RACE reads in MiXCR, keeping a single row per CDR3 protein. In the table there are fewer than 400,000 distinct CDR3 sequences, approximately 8% of which are singletons. The sample taken for sequencing was blood, either unsorted or a sorted T cell fraction (not recorded which). The receptors originated from a male donor with ankylosing spondylitis. The CDR3 runs from the conserved cysteine through the conserved F or W.

>14|TRBJ2-7|TRBV5-1
CASSLDFSTYEQYF
>16|TRBJ1-6|TRBV7-2
CASSLAAGNNNSPLHF
>17|TRBJ2-1|TRBV6-2/TRBV6-3
CASSYLPTAGSYNEQFF
>19|TRBJ2-3|TRBV12-3/TRBV12-4
CASSYQLAGTSLATDTQYF
>11|TRBJ2-7|TRBV27
CASSTYKEQYF
>19|TRBJ2-1|TRBV12-3/TRBV12-4
CASGPLAGGPAEMGNEQFF
>15|TRBJ2-3|TRBV5-1
CASSPGGRRADTQYF
>13|TRBJ2-1|TRBV29-1
CSVVQTGDGEQFF
>15|TRBJ2-6|TRBV2
CASTLGGSGANVLTF
>17|TRBJ2-1|TRBV3-1
CASSQVGTSGGYNEQFF
>17|TRBJ2-5|TRBV14
CASSQDNVASWVETQYF
>15|TRBJ2-1|TRBV3-1
CASSQVGGTGNEQFF